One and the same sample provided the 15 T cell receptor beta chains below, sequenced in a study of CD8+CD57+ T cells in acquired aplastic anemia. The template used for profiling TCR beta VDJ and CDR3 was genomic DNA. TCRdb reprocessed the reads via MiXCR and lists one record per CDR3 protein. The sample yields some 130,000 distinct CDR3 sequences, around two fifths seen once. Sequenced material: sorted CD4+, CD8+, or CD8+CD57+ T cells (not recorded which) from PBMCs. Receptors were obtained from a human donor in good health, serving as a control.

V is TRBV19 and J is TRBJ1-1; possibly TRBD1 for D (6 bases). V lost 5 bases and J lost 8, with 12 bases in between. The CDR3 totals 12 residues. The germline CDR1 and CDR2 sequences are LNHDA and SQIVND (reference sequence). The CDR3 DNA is TGTGCCAGTAGTTCGGACGGGGGCGAAGCTTTCTTT. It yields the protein CASSSDGGEAFF.

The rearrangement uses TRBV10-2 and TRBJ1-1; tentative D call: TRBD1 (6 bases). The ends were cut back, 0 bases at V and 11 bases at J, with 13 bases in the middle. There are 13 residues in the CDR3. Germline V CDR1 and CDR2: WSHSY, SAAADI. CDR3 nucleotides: TGCGCCAGCAGTGAGTCACCAGGGGTGAGGGCTTTCTTT. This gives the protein CASSESPGVRAFF.

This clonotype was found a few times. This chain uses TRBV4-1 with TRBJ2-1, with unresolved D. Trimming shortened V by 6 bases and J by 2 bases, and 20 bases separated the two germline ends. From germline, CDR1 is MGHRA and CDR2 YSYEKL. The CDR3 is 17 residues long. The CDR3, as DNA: TGCGCCAGCAGGGCTCCTGGACGCCCGCGGCCCTACAATGAGCAGTTCTTC. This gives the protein CASRAPGRPRPYNEQFF.

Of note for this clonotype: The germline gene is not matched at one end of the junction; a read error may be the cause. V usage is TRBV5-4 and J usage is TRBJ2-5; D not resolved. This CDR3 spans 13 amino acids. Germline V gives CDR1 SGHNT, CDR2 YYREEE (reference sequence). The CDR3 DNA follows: TGTGCCAGCAGCTTGGCCGACCAAGGGACCCAGTACTTC. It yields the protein CASSLADQGTQYF.

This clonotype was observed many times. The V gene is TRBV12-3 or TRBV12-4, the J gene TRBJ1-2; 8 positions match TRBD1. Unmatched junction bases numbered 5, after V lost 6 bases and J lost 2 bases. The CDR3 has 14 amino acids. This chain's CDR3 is CASSDRGGNYGYTF. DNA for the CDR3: TGTGCCAGCAGCGACAGGGGAGGCAACTATGGCTACACCTTC.

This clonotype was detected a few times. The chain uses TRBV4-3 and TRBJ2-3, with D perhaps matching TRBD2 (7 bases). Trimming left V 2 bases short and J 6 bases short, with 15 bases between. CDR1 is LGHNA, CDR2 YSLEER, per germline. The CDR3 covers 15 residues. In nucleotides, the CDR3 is TGCGCCAGCAGCCAACTGGGGGGGGGCGTTGATACGCAGTATTTT. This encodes CASSQLGGGVDTQYF.

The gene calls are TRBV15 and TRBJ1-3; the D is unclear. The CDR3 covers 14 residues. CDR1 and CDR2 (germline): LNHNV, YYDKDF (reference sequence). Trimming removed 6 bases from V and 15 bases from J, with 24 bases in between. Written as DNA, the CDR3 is TGTGCCACCAGTAGGGTGTTCTCTGGAAACATCACATATTTT. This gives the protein CATSRVFSGNITYF.

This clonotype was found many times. CDR3 in DNA: TGTGCCACCAGTGAAAGACAGGGACAGGTGAAAGAGACCCAGTACTTC. Its protein is CATSERQGQVKETQYF. V and J are TRBV24-1 and TRBJ2-5; 8 bases are shared with TRBD1. The length of the CDR3 is 16 residues. Germline CDR1 is KGHDR and CDR2 is SFDVKD. V was clipped by 4 bases and J by 3 bases; unmatched bases: 9.

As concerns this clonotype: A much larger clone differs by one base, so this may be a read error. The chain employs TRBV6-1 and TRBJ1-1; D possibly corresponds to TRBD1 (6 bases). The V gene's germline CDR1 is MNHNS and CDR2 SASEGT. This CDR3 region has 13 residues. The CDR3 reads CASREARDTEALF. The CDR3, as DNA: TGTGCCAGCAGGGAAGCGCGGGACACTGAAGCTCTCTTT.

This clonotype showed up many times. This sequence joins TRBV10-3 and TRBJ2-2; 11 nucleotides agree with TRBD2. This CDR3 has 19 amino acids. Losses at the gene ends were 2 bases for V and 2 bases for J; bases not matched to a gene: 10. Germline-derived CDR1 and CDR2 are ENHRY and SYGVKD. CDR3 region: CAISEVLLAGGPNTGELFF. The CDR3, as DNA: TGTGCCATCAGTGAGGTCTTGCTAGCGGGGGGACCCAACACCGGGGAGCTGTTTTTT.

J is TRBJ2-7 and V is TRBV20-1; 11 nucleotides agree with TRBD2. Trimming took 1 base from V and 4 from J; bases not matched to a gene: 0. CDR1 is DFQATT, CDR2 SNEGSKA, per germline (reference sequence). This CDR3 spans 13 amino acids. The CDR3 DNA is TGCAGTGCTAGAGGACTAGCGGGATACGAGCAGTACTTC. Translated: CSARGLAGYEQYF.

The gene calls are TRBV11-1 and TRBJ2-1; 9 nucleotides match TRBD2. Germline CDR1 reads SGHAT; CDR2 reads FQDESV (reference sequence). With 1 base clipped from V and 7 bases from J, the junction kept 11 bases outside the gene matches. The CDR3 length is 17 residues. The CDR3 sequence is CASSLGFAGGPGNEQFF. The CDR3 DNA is TGTGCCAGCAGCTTAGGTTTTGCGGGAGGGCCGGGGAATGAGCAGTTCTTC.

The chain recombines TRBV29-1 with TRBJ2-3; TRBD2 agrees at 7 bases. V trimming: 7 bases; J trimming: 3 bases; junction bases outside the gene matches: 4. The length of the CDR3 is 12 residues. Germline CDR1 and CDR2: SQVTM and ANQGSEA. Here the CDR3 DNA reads TGCAGCGGGGACGGGGGGACAGATACGCAGTATTTT. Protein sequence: CSGDGGTDTQYF.

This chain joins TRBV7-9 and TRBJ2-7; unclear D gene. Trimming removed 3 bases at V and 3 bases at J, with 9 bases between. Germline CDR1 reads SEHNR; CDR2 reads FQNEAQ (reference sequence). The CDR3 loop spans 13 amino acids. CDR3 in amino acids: CASSFAFNYEQYF. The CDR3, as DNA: TGTGCCAGCAGCTTCGCTTTTAACTACGAGCAGTACTTC.

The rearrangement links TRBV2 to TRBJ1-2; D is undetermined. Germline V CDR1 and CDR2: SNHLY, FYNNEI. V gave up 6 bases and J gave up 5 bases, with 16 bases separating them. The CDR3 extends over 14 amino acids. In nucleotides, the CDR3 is TGTGCCAGCAGACCGGGCCCTGAGCCTTATGGCTACACCTTC. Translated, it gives CASRPGPEPYGYTF.